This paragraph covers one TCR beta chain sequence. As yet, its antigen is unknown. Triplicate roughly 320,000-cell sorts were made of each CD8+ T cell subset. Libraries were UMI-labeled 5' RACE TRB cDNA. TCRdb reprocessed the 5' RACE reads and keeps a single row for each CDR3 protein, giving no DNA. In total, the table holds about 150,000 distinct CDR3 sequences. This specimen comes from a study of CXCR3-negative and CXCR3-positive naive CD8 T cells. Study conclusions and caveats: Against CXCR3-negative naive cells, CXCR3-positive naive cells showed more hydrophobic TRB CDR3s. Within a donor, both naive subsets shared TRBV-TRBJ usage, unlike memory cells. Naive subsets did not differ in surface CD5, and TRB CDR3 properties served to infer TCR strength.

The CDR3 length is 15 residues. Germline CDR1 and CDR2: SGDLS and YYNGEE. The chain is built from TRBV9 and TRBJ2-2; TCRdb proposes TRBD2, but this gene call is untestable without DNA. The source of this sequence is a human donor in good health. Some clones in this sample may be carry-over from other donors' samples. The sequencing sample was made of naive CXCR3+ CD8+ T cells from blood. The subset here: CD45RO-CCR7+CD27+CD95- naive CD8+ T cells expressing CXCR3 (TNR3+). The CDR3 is CASSVTSGLTGELFF.